The 3 T cell receptor beta chains given below trace back to one sample, sequenced in a study of identifying expanded T cells in peripheral blood. The table came from immunoSEQ multiplex PCR; TCRdb's copy has only in-frame clones and leaves some out. The data show approximately 91,000 clones, approximately 89% seen once. Sequencing was performed on blood. All receptors come from a person aged 18-69 years in good health.

CDR3 sequence reads: CASRPGGSLVGEQYF. In nucleotides, the CDR3 is TGTGCCAGCAGGCCAGGAGGATCCCTCGTGGGGGAGCAGTACTTC. The chain couples TRBV7-3 to TRBJ2-7; possibly TRBD2 for D (5 bases). V was pared by 6 bases and J by 7 bases, with 22 bases between. This CDR3 has 15 residues. Germline V gene data show CDR1 as SGHTA and CDR2 as FQGTGA.

With regard to this clone: The same CDR3 is also encoded by other DNA sequences in this sample. This chain uses TRBV4-2 with TRBJ2-7, with a tentative D call TRBD1 (5 bases). Germline V gene lookup returns CDR1 LGHNA and CDR2 YNFKEQ. The CDR3 extends over 15 amino acids. Trimming took 1 base from V and 1 from J, leaving 11 bases between them. Here the CDR3 DNA reads TGTGCCAGCAGCCAAGGCGGCAGGGATTCCTACGAGCAGTACTTC. Residues: CASSQGGRDSYEQYF.

The chain joins TRBV10-2 to TRBJ2-7; D unclear. V lost 4 bases to trimming and J lost 4 bases, with 14 bases between them. The CDR3 runs to 14 residues. CDR1 is WSHSY and CDR2 is SAAADI in the germline V gene. The CDR3: CASSGALRLYEQYF. The CDR3 nucleotides are TGCGCCAGCAGTGGGGCGTTGCGGTTGTACGAGCAGTACTTC.